This T cell receptor (beta chain) was recorded in a study of blood T cell repertoires in COVID-19. Data came from immunoSEQ multiplex PCR; TCRdb stores just in-frame clones and leaves some out. The repertoire consists of roughly 350,000 clones, with roughly nine tenths occurring once and the leading ten covering approximately 17%. Germline lookup yields CDR1 ENHRY and CDR2 SYGVKD. This CDR3 has 14 amino acids. Between the trimmed V and J ends, which lost 2 bases and 3 bases, there was a span of 8 bases. The age range of participants was about 18 to 100 years, with residence in some 25 US areas. The V and J genes are TRBV10-3 and TRBJ1-3; D unresolved. The sequence derives from a woman in her twenties or thirties who had recovered from COVID-19. Material: PBMCs or T cells enriched from blood (not recorded which). CDR3 sequence reads: CAISERQDGNTIYF. Here the CDR3 DNA reads TGTGCCATCAGTGAGAGGCAGGATGGAAACACCATATATTTT.